This T cell receptor beta chain is from a study of Graves' ophthalmopathy and Graves' hyperthyroidism. Looking at the study overall: At the time of initial diagnosis and before any treatment, peripheral blood was collected.

Study-level findings and limits: A 13-signature model separated ophthalmopathy from stable hyperthyroidism, around 90% sensitivity, around 78% specificity.

TCR beta CDR3 regions were amplified from RNA transcripts. Second-round multiplex PCR followed a first-round RT-PCR using HTBI primers. TCRdb ran MiXCR on the multiplex PCR reads and lists one entry per CDR3 protein. There are under 400,000 distinct CDR3 sequences in the sample; 15% to 20% occur only once, and approximately 13% lies in the top ten. Active ophthalmopathy (CAS at least 3, NOSPECS at least 4), lasting under 3 months. The study excluded patients with other autoimmune diseases, uncontrolled infections, pregnancy or lactation. This clonotype was seen at least ten times. Its antigen is unidentified. The TCR was taken from an adult man with Graves' ophthalmopathy. What was sequenced was peripheral blood.

The CDR3 sequence: CASSLGGINNYGYTF. The CDR3 nucleotides read TGTGCCAGCAGCTTAGGAGGGATAAATAACTATGGCTACACCTTC. The J gene is TRBJ1-2, the V gene TRBV7-2, with D uncertain. From germline, CDR1 is SGHTA and CDR2 FQGNSA. Trimming left V 1 base short and J 1 base short, with 10 bases between. The CDR3 loop spans 15 amino acids.